This T cell receptor (beta chain) was recovered during a study of cytomegalovirus exposure and HLA in healthy donors. The CDR3 extends over 12 amino acids. Trimming shortened V by 6 bases and J by 14 bases, and 17 bases separated the two germline ends. Germline V gene lookup returns CDR1 KGHSH and CDR2 LQKENI. Study-level findings and limits: A later analysis associated about 18,000 TCR beta sequences with HLA alleles at a 0.05 false discovery rate. Cytomegalovirus association was listed for about 180 TCR beta chains.

The PCR contained 60 Vbeta and 13 Jbeta primers. In the original workflow: Later, some 79 million unique TCR beta chains were counted in an analysis, and approximately 10 million of them were shared. TCRdb's copy holds only in-frame clones and misses some; the assay was immunoSEQ multiplex PCR. V and J calls plus clone size are reproduced from that table; the DNA served to infer D and trimming. Altogether roughly 150,000 clones are present, around three quarters being singletons, with the ten largest covering 3.1%. In regard to this clone: Its specificity is not known.

The J gene is TRBJ2-1, the V gene TRBV18; no clear D gene. The receptor was derived from a male donor in good health and CMV-seronegative. The sequenced sample was PBMCs. This CDR3 is CASSLPPGLEFF. CDR3 DNA: TGTGCCAGCTCTCTACCCCCCGGTTTGGAGTTCTTC.